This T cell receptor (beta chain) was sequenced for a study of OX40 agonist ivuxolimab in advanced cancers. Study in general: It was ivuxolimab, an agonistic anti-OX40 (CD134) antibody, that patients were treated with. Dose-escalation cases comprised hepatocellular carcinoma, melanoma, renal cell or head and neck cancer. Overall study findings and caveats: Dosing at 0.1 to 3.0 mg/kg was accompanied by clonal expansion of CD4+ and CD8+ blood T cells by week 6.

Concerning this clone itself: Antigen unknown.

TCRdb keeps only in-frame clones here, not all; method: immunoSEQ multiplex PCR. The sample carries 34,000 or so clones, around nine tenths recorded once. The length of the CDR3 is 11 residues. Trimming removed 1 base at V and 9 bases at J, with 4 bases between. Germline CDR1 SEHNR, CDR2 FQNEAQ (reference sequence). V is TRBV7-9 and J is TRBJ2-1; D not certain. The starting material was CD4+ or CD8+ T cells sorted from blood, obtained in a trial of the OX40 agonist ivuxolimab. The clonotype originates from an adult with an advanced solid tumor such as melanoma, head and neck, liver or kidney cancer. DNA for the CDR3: TGTGCCAGCAGCTTAGAACCTGAGCAGTTCTTC. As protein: CASSLEPEQFF.